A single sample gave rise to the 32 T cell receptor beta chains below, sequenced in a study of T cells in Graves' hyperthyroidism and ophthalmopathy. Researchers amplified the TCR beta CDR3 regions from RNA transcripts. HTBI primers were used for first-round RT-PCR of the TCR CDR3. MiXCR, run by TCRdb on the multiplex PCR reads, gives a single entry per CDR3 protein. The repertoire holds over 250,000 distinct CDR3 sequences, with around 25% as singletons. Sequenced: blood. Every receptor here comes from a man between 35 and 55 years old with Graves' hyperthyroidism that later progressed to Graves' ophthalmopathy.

Written as DNA, the CDR3 is TGTGCCAGCAGTGACACTAGAGTCGGGTCCTACGAGCAGTACTTC. Translated, it gives CASSDTRVGSYEQYF. The chain links TRBV25-1 to TRBJ2-7; possible D gene TRBD2, 5 bases. The V gene's germline CDR1 is MGHDK and CDR2 SYGVNS. V gave up 3 bases and J gave up 1 base, with 13 bases separating them. The CDR3 totals 15 residues.

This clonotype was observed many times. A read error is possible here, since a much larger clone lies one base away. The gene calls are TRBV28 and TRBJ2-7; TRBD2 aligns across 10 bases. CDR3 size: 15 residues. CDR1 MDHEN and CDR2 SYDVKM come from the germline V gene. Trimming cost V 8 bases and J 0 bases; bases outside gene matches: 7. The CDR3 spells CASGSSGGSSYEQYF. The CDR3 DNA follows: TGTGCCAGCGGTAGTAGCGGGGGGAGCTCCTACGAGCAGTACTTC.

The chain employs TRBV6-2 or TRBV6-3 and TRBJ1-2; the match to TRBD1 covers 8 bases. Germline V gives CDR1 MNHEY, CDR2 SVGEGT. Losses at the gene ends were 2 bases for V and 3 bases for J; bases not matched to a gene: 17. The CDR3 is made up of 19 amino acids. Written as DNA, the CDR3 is TGTGCCAGCAGTTACGGGTTGACGCCGGGCCCAGGGGGCGACTATGGCTACACCTTC. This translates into CASSYGLTPGPGGDYGYTF.

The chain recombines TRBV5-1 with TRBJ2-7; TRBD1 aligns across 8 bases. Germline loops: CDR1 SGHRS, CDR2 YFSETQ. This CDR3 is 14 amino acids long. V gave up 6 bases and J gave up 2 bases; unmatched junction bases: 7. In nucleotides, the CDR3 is TGCGCCAGCAACAGGGGGGACAATACCTACGAGCAGTACTTC. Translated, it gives CASNRGDNTYEQYF.

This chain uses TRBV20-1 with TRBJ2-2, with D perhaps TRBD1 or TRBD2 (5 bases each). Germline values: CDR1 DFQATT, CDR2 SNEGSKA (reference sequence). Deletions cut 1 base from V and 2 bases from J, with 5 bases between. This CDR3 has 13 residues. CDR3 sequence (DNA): TGCAGTGCTAGAGGGGACAACACCGGGGAGCTGTTTTTT. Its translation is CSARGDNTGELFF.

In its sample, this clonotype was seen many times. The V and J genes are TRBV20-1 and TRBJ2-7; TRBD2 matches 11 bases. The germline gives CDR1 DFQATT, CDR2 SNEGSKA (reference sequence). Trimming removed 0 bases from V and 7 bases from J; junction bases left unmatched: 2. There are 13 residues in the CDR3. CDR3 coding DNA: TGCAGTGCTAGAGATAGCGGGAGGGTAGAGCAGTACTTC. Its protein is CSARDSGRVEQYF.

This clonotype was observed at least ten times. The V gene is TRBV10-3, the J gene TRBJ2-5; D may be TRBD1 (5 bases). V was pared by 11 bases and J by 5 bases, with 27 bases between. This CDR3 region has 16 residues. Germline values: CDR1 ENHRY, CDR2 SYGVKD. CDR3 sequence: CAVGWGDAPPEETQYF. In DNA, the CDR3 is TGTGCCGTAGGGTGGGGCGATGCCCCCCCGGAGGAGACCCAGTACTTC.

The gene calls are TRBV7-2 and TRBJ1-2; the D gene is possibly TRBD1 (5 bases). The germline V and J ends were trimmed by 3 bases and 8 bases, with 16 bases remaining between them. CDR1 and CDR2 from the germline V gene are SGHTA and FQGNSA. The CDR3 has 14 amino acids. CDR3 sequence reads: CASSFRQQYYGYTF. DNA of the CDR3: TGTGCCAGCAGCTTCCGACAGCAATATTACGGCTACACCTTC. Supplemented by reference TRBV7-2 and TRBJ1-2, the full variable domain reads GAGVSQSPSNKVTEKGKDVELRCDPISGHTALYWYRQSLGQGLEFLIYFQGNSAPDKSGLPSDRFSAERTGGSVSTLTIQRTQQEDSAVYLCASSFRQQYYGYTFGSGTRLTVV.

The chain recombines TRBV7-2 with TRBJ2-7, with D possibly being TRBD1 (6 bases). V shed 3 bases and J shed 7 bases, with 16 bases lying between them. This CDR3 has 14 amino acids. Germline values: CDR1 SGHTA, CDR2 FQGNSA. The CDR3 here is CASSFDRTTGEQYF. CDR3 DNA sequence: TGTGCCAGCAGCTTTGACAGGACCACGGGAGAGCAGTACTTC. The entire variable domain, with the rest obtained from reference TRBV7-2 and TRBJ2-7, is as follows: GAGVSQSPSNKVTEKGKDVELRCDPISGHTALYWYRQSLGQGLEFLIYFQGNSAPDKSGLPSDRFSAERTGGSVSTLTIQRTQQEDSAVYLCASSFDRTTGEQYFGPGTRLTVT.

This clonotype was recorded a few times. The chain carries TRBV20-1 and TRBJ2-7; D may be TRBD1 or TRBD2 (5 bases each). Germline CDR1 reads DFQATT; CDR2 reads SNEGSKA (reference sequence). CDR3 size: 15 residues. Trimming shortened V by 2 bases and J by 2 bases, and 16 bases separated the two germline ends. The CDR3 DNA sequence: TGCAGTGCTAGAAAGGCCCGGGGCGGAACCTACGAGCAGTACTTC. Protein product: CSARKARGGTYEQYF.

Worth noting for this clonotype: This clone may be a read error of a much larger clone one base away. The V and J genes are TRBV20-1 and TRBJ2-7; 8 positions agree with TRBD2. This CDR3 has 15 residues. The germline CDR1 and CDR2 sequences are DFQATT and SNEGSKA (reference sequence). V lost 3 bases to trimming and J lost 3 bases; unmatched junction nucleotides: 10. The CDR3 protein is CSASLGWAGGYEQYF. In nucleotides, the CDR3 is TGCAGTGCTAGTTTAGGTTGGGCGGGAGGCTACGAGCAGTACTTC.

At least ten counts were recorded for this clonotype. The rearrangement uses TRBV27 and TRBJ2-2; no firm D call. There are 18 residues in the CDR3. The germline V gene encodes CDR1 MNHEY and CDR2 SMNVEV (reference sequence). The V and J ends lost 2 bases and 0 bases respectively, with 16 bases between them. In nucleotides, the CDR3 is TGTGCCAGCAGTTTACCCCCTCCGGGCGACACGAACACCGGGGAGCTGTTTTTT. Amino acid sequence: CASSLPPPGDTNTGELFF.

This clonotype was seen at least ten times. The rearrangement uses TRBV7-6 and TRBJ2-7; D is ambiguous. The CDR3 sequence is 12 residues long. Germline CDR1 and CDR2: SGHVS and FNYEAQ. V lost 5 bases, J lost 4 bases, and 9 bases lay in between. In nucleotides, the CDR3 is TGTGCCAGCAGCCCCGGAGAATACGAGCAGTACTTC. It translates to CASSPGEYEQYF.

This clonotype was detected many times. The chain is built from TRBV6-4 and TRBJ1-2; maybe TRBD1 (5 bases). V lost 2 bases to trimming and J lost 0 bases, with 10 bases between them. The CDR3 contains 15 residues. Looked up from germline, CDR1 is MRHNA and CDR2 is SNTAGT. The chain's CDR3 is CASSDRDFPNYGYTF. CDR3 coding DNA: TGTGCCAGCAGTGACCGGGACTTTCCTAACTATGGCTACACCTTC.

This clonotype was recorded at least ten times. The CDR3 DNA follows: TGTGCCAGCAGTTACCAAGGACAGGGGTGGAACACCGGGGAGCTGTTTTTT. Its translation is CASSYQGQGWNTGELFF. The rearrangement joins TRBV6-5 to TRBJ2-2, with 9 bases aligning to TRBD1. Germline CDR1 is MNHEY and CDR2 is SVGAGI. CDR3 length equals 17 residues. The V and J ends lost 2 bases and 1 base, in that order; junction bases with no gene match: 5.

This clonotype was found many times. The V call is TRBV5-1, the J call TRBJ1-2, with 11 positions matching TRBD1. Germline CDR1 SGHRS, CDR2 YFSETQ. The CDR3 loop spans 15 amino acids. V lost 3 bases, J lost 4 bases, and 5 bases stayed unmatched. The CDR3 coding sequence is TGCGCCAGCAGCTGGACCGGGACAGGGGGCTATGGCTACACCTTC. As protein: CASSWTGTGGYGYTF.

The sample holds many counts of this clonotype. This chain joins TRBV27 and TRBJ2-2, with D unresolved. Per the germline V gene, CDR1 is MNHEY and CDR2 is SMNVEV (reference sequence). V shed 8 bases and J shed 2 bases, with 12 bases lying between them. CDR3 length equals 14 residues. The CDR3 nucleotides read TGTGCCAGCGGCGAGATTCGAAACACCGGGGAGCTGTTTTTT. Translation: CASGEIRNTGELFF.

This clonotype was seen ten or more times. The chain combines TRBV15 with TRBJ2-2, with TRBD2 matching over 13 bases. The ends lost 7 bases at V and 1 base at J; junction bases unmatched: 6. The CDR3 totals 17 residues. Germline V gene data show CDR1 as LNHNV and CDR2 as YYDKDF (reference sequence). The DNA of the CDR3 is TGTGCCACCACTACGGGACTAGCGGGACAGAACACCGGGGAGCTGTTTTTT. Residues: CATTTGLAGQNTGELFF.

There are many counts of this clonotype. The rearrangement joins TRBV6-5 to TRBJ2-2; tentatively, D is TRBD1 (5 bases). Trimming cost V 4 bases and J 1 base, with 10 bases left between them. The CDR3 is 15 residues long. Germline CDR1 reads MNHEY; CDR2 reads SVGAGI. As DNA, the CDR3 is TGTGCCAGCAGTTCACAGGATCTGAACACCGGGGAGCTGTTTTTT. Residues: CASSSQDLNTGELFF.

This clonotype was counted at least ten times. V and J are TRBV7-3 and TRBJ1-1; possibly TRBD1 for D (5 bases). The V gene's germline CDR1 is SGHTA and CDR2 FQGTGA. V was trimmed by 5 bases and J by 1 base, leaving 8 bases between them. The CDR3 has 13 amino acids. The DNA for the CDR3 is TGTGCCAGCAGCATAGGACAGAACACTGAAGCTTTCTTT. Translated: CASSIGQNTEAFF.

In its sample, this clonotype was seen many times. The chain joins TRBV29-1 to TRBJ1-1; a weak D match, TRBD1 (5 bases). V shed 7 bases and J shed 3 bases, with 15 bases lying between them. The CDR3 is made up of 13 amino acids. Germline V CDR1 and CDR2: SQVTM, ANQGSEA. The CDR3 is CSGGPGEYTEAFF. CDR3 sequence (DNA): TGCAGCGGGGGACCGGGGGAATACACTGAAGCTTTCTTT.

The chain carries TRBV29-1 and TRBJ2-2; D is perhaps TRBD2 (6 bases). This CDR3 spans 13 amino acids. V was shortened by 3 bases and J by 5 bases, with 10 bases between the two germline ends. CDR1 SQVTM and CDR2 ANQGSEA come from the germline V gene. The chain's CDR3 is CSVEGRETGELFF. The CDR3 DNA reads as TGCAGCGTTGAGGGACGGGAGACCGGGGAGCTGTTTTTT.

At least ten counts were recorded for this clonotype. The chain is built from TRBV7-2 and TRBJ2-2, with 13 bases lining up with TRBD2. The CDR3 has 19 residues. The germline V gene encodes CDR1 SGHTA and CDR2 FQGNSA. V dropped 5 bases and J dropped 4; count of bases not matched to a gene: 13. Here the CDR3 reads CASSTPRTSGSSGTGELFF. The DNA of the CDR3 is TGTGCCAGCAGCACCCCCAGGACTAGCGGGAGCTCCGGCACCGGGGAGCTGTTTTTT.

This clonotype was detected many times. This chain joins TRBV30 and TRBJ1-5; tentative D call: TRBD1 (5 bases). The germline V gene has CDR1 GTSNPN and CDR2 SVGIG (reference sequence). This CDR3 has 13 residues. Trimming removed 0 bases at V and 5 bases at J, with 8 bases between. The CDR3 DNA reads TGTGCCTGGAGTGTAGGGGAGGATCAGCCCCAGCATTTT. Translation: CAWSVGEDQPQHF.

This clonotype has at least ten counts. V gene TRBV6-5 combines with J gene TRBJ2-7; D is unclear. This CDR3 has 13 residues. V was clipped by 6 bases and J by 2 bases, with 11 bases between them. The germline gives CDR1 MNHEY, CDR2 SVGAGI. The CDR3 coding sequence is TGTGCCAGCAGAGGACCATCCGCCTACGAGCAGTACTTC. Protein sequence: CASRGPSAYEQYF.

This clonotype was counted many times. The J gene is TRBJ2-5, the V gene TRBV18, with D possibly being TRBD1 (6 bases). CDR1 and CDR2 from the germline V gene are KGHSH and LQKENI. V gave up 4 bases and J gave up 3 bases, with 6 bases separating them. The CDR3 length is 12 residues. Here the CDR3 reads CASSRQEETQYF. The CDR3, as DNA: TGTGCCAGCTCACGACAGGAAGAGACCCAGTACTTC.

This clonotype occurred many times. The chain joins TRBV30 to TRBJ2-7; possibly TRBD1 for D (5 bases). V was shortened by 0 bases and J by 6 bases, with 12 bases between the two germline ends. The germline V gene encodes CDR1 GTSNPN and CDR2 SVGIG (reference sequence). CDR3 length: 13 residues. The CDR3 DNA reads TGTGCCTGGAGTGTAGGGGCGACGGGCGAGCAGTACTTC. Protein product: CAWSVGATGEQYF.

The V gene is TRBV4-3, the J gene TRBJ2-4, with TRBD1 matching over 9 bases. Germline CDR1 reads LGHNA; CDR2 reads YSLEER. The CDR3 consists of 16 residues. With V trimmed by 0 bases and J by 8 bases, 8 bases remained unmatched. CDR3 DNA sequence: TGCGCCAGCAGCCAAGATAGGGGGACAGGGCCTGACATTCAGTACTTC. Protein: CASSQDRGTGPDIQYF.

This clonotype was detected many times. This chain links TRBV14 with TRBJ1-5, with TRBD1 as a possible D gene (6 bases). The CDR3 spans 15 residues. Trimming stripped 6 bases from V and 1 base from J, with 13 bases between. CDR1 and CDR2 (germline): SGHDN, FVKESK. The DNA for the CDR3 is TGTGCCAGCAGACACAGGGTTTCGAGCAATCAGCCCCAGCATTTT. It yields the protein CASRHRVSSNQPQHF. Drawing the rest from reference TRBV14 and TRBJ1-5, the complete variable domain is EAGVTQFPSHSVIEKGQTVTLRCDPISGHDNLYWYRRVMGKEIKFLLHFVKESKQDESGMPNNRFLAERTGGTYSTLKVQPAELEDSGVYFCASRHRVSSNQPQHFGDGTRLSIL.

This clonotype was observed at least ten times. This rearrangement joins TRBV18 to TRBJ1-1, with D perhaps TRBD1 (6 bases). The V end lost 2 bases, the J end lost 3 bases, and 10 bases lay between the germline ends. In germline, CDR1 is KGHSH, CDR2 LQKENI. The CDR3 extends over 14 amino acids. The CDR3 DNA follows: TGTGCCAGCTCACCAACCTCAGGGGACACTGAAGCTTTCTTT. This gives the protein CASSPTSGDTEAFF.

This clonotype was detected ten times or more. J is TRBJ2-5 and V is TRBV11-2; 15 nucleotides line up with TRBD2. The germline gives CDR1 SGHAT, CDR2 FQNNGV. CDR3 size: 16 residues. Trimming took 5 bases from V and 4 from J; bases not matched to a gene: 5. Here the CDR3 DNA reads TGTGCCAGCAGCCTACGGACTAGCGGGAGGGGAGAGACCCAGTACTTC. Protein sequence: CASSLRTSGRGETQYF.

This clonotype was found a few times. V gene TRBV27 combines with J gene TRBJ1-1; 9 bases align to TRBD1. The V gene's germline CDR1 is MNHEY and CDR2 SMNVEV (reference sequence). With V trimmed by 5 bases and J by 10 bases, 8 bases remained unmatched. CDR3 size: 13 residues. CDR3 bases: TGTGCCAGCAGTAACAGGGGGCGCGATCCAGCTTTCTTT. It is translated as CASSNRGRDPAFF.